These 21 T cell receptor beta chains came from one sample sequenced in a study of T cell responses to AZD1222 COVID-19 vaccine. Only in-frame clones appear in the TCRdb table, and some are missing; sequencing was by immunoSEQ multiplex PCR. Altogether roughly 170,000 clones are present, under 95% being singletons, with the ten largest covering roughly 1.7%. This material consisted of peripheral blood, taken 28 days after the second AZD1222 dose. The receptors were gathered from an adult who received the AZD1222 COVID-19 vaccine.

In regard to this clone: Other DNA sequences in the same sample also yield this CDR3. The rearrangement uses TRBV6-5 and TRBJ1-2; no definite D call. V shed 2 bases and J shed 2 bases, with 6 bases lying between them. Germline CDR1 is MNHEY and CDR2 is SVGAGI. CDR3 length equals 13 residues. CDR3 DNA: TGTGCCAGCAGTTACAGAGAGAACTATGGCTACACCTTC. It encodes CASSYRENYGYTF.

This clone came up once. The V call is TRBV2, the J call TRBJ2-5; TRBD1 agrees at 8 bases. With 7 bases clipped from V and 4 bases from J, the junction kept 8 bases outside the gene matches. Germline CDR1 and CDR2: SNHLY and FYNNEI. The CDR3 has 14 amino acids. The CDR3 protein is CASIRDRMRETQYF. The CDR3, as DNA: TGTGCCAGCATTCGGGACAGGATGAGAGAGACCCAGTACTTC.

The V and J genes are TRBV7-6 and TRBJ2-1; no reliable D call. This CDR3 region has 12 residues. Trimming pared 5 bases from V and 7 bases from J, leaving 9 bases between. Germline lookup yields CDR1 SGHVS and CDR2 FNYEAQ. The CDR3 bases are TGTGCCAGCAGCAGAACTTTAAATGAGCAGTTCTTC. Translation gives CASSRTLNEQFF.

The V and J genes are TRBV6-5 and TRBJ1-1; no definite D call. V was trimmed by 5 bases and J by 6 bases, leaving 10 bases between them. This CDR3 has 12 amino acids. Germline loops: CDR1 MNHEY, CDR2 SVGAGI. The CDR3 region is CASSRGTAEAFF. The DNA of the CDR3 is TGTGCCAGCAGTCGGGGAACAGCTGAAGCTTTCTTT.

This chain connects TRBV11-3 to TRBJ2-2; TRBD1 might be the D (6 bases). The ends were cut back, 5 bases at V and 2 bases at J, with 15 bases in the middle. The CDR3 has 16 amino acids. Germline CDR1 SGHNT, CDR2 YENEEA. CDR3 region: CASSPQGTINTGELFF. Here the CDR3 DNA reads TGTGCCAGCAGCCCTCAGGGGACGATAAACACCGGGGAGCTGTTTTTT.

The gene calls are TRBV30 and TRBJ2-3; 7 bases map to TRBD2. Germline CDR1 GTSNPN, CDR2 SVGIG (reference sequence). The CDR3 extends over 15 amino acids. After removal of 1 base from V and 2 bases from J, the junction contained 6 bases not matched to a gene. The chain's CDR3 is CAWSEGLVYTDTQYF. For the CDR3, the DNA is TGTGCCTGGAGTGAAGGACTAGTCTACACAGATACGCAGTATTTT. Full variable domain (outside the CDR3, taken from reference TRBV30 and TRBJ2-3): SQTIHQWPATLVQPVGSPLSLECTVEGTSNPNLYWYRQAAGRGLQLLFYSVGIGQISSEVPQNLSASRPQDRQFILSSKKLLLSDSGFYLCAWSEGLVYTDTQYFGPGTRLTVL.

The chain employs TRBV19 and TRBJ1-6; the match to TRBD1 covers 7 bases. V gave up 9 bases and J gave up 5 bases; unmatched junction bases: 10. The CDR3 runs to 15 residues. Germline V CDR1 and CDR2: LNHDA, SQIVND (reference sequence). The CDR3 here is CASKPRGRDNSPLHF. CDR3 bases: TGTGCCAGCAAACCGAGGGGGCGTGATAATTCACCCCTCCACTTT.

The chain is built from TRBV7-2 and TRBJ2-1, with 7 bases fitting TRBD2. The V gene's germline CDR1 is SGHTA and CDR2 FQGNSA. V shed 1 base, J shed 5 bases, and the junction held 8 bases outside the gene matches. This CDR3 has 16 amino acids. CDR3 protein: CASSLGSSGTNNEQFF. CDR3 DNA sequence: TGTGCCAGCAGCTTAGGGTCTAGCGGAACTAACAATGAGCAGTTCTTC.

This chain joins TRBV19 and TRBJ1-2, with D perhaps matching TRBD1 (5 bases). The V end lost 5 bases, the J end lost 0 bases, and 13 bases lay between the germline ends. Germline V lookup: CDR1 LNHDA, CDR2 SQIVND (reference sequence). There are 15 residues in the CDR3. CDR3 amino acids: CASSPAGGANYGYTF. The CDR3 region has the DNA TGTGCCAGTAGTCCCGCCGGGGGGGCTAACTATGGCTACACCTTC.

The V gene is TRBV2, the J gene TRBJ2-1, with 12 bases that match TRBD2. Germline V lookup: CDR1 SNHLY, CDR2 FYNNEI. Trimming cost V 4 bases and J 7 bases; bases outside gene matches: 8. The CDR3 totals 16 residues. In nucleotides, the CDR3 is TGTGCCAGCAGTGCTCAACCCGGGACTAGCGGGAATGAGCAGTTCTTC. Translated: CASSAQPGTSGNEQFF.

The chain uses TRBV6-2 or TRBV6-3 and TRBJ2-5; 7 nucleotides agree with TRBD2. V lost 5 bases, J lost 4 bases, and 7 bases stayed unmatched. This CDR3 has 14 residues. Germline assignment: CDR1 MNHEY and CDR2 SVGEGT. The CDR3 coding sequence is TGTGCCAGCAGTACCGGGACTATTCCAGAGACCCAGTACTTC. Translated: CASSTGTIPETQYF.

The chain couples TRBV16 to TRBJ1-6; D remains ambiguous. The CDR3 is 14 residues long. V lost 0 bases and J lost 7, with 7 bases in between. CDR1 KGHSY and CDR2 FQNENV come from the germline V gene. Here the CDR3 DNA reads TGTGCCAGCAGCCAATCGCGATTCAATTCACCCCTCCACTTT. Its translation is CASSQSRFNSPLHF.

The table lists this clone with a count of one. The gene calls are TRBV6-5 and TRBJ1-4; tentative D call: TRBD1 (6 bases). The CDR3 runs 14 residues. Trimming removed 8 bases from V and 5 bases from J, with 15 bases in between. Germline V gene lookup returns CDR1 MNHEY and CDR2 SVGAGI. The CDR3 DNA reads as TGTGCCAGCTCCTTCTCCCAGGGGAATGAAAAACTGTTTTTT. It codes for CASSFSQGNEKLFF.

The rearrangement uses TRBV6-6 and TRBJ2-7; 7 bases are shared with TRBD2. The trim removed 8 bases at V and 4 bases at J, leaving 5 bases unmatched. This CDR3 contains 12 residues. Germline V gives CDR1 MNHNY, CDR2 SVGAGI (reference sequence). The CDR3 nucleotides read TGTGCCAGCGGACTAGGGGAATACGAGCAGTACTTC. Protein product: CASGLGEYEQYF.

The chain combines TRBV27 with TRBJ1-1, with a weak D call TRBD1 (5 bases). CDR3 length: 13 amino acids. From germline, CDR1 is MNHEY and CDR2 SMNVEV (reference sequence). V lost 1 base, J lost 5 bases, and 8 bases lay in between. CDR3 nucleotides: TGTGCCAGCAGTTTATACAAGGGGACTGAAGCTTTCTTT. Translating gives CASSLYKGTEAFF.

The chain joins TRBV11-2 to TRBJ1-6; 7 positions agree with TRBD1. The V segment lost 0 bases and the J segment 5 bases; nucleotides outside the gene matches: 1. Germline V gene lookup returns CDR1 SGHAT and CDR2 FQNNGV. The CDR3 runs to 15 residues. Here the CDR3 DNA reads TGTGCCAGCAGCTTAGAAGGACAGGATAATTCACCCCTCCACTTT. Residues: CASSLEGQDNSPLHF. The full variable domain, completed using reference TRBV11-2 and TRBJ1-6, is EAGVAQSPRYKIIEKRQSVAFWCNPISGHATLYWYQQILGQGPKLLIQFQNNGVVDDSQLPKDRFSAERLKGVDSTLKIQPAKLEDSAVYLCASSLEGQDNSPLHFGNGTRLTVT.

CDR3 in DNA: TGTGCCAGCAGTAGGACTAGCTCCTACGAGCAGTACTTC. The encoded protein is CASSRTSSYEQYF. The chain has TRBV27 and TRBJ2-7; 7 nucleotides line up with TRBD2. With 5 bases clipped from V and 0 bases from J, the junction kept 1 base outside the gene matches. The CDR3 runs 13 residues. Germline loops: CDR1 MNHEY, CDR2 SMNVEV (reference sequence).

This sequence joins TRBV10-3 and TRBJ1-5, with TRBD1 as a possible D gene (6 bases). This CDR3 contains 16 residues. From germline, CDR1 is ENHRY and CDR2 SYGVKD. V lost 2 bases, J lost 0 bases, and 11 bases lay in between. The CDR3 bases are TGTGCCATCAGTGAGAGGGGGGCGGATAGCAATCAGCCCCAGCATTTT. Translating gives CAISERGADSNQPQHF.

V gene TRBV4-1 combines with J gene TRBJ1-1; 8 positions match TRBD1. The trim removed 0 bases at V and 0 bases at J, leaving 6 bases unmatched. CDR3 length: 17 residues. CDR1 is MGHRA, CDR2 YSYEKL, per germline. CDR3 DNA sequence: TGCGCCAGCAGCCAAGATACCAGGGGGCTAATGAACACTGAAGCTTTCTTT. Its translation: CASSQDTRGLMNTEAFF.

The chain employs TRBV5-6 and TRBJ1-1; no firm D call. This CDR3 is 11 amino acids long. In germline, CDR1 is SGHDT, CDR2 YYEEEE. Trimming stripped 0 bases from V and 6 bases from J, with 3 bases between. This CDR3 is CASSLGAEAFF. The CDR3 DNA is TGTGCCAGCAGCTTGGGGGCTGAAGCTTTCTTT.

This clone occurred once. This rearrangement joins TRBV28 to TRBJ1-4; 7 positions match TRBD1. J lost 0 bases, V lost 10 bases, and 5 bases had no gene match. CDR1 and CDR2 from the germline V gene are MDHEN and SYDVKM. The CDR3 contains 14 residues. As DNA, the CDR3 is TGTGCCACCATAGACAGGGCAACTAATGAAAAACTGTTTTTT. Protein sequence: CATIDRATNEKLFF.